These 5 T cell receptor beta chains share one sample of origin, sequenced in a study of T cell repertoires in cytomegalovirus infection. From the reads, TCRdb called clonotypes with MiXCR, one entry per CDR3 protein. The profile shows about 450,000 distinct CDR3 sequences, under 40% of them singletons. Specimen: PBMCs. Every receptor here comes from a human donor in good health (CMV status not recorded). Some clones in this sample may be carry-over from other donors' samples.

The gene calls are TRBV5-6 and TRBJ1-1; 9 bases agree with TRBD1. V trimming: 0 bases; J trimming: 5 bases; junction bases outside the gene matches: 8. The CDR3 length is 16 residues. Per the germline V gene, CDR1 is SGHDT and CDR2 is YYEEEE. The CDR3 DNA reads TGTGCCAGCAGCTTGGCCCCCGGGACAGGGTTGACTGAAGCTTTCTTT. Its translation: CASSLAPGTGLTEAFF.

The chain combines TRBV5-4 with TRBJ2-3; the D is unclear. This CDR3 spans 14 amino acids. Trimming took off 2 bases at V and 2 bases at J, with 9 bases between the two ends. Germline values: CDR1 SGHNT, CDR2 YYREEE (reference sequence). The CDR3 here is CASSLEKNTDTQYF. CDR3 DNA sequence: TGTGCCAGCAGCTTAGAAAAAAACACAGATACGCAGTATTTT.

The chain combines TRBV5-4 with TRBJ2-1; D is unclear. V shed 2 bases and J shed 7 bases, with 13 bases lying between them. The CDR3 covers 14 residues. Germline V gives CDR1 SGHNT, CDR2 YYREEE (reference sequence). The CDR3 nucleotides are TGTGCCAGCAGCTTCATCGAGCGTCTAAATGAGCAGTTCTTC. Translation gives CASSFIERLNEQFF.

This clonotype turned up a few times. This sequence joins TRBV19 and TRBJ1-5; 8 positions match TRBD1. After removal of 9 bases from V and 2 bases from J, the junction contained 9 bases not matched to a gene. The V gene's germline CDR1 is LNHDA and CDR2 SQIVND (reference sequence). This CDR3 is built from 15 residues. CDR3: CASKEGTGRNQPQHF. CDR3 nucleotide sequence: TGTGCCAGCAAAGAGGGGACAGGCCGCAATCAGCCCCAGCATTTT.

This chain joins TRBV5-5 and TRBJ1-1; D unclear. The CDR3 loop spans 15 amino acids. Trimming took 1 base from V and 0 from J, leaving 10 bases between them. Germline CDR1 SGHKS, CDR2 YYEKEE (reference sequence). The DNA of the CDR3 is TGTGCCAGCAGCTTGCCTGGGGAAATGAACACTGAAGCTTTCTTT. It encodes CASSLPGEMNTEAFF.